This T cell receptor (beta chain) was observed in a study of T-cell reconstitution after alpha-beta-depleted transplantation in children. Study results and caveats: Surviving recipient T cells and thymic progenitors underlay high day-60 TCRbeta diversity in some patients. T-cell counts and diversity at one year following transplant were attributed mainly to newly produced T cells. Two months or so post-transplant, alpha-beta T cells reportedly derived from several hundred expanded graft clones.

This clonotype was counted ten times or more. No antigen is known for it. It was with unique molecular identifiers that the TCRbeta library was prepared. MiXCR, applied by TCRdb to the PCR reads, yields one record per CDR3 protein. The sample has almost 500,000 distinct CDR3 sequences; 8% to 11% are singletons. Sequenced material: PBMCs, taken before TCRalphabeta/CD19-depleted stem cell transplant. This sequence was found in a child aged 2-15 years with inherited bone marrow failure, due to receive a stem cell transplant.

The DNA of the CDR3 is TGTGCCACCAGTGATGGGGCTAGCGAAGAGACCCAGTACTTC. This codes for CATSDGASEETQYF. This rearrangement joins TRBV24-1 to TRBJ2-5, with D perhaps TRBD2 (6 bases). Per the germline V gene, CDR1 is KGHDR and CDR2 is SFDVKD. Between the trimmed V and J ends, which lost 3 bases and 3 bases, there was a span of 10 bases. CDR3 size: 14 residues.